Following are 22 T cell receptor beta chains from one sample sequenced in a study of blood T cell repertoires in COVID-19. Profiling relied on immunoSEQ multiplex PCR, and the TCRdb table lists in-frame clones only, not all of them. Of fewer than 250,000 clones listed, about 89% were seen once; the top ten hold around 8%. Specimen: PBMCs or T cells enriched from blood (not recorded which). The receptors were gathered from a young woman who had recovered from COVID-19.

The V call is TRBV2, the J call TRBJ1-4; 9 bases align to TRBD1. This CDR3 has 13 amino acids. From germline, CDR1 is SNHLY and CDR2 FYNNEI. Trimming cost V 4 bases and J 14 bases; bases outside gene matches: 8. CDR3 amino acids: CASSGGTGWLLFF. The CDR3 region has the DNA TGTGCCAGCAGTGGCGGGACAGGGTGGTTGCTGTTTTTT.

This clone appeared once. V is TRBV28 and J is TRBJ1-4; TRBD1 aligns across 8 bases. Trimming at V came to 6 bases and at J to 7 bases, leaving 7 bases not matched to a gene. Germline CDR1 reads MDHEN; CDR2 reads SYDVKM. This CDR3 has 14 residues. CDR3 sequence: CASSSGQGSEKLFF. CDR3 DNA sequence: TGTGCCAGCAGCTCAGGACAGGGCAGTGAAAAACTGTTTTTT.

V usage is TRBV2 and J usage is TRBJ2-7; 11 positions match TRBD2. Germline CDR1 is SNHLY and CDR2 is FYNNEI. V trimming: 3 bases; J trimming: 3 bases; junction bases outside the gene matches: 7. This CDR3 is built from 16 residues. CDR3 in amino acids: CASSESSGGSIYEQYF. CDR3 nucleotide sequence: TGTGCCAGCAGTGAGTCTAGCGGGGGGAGTATCTACGAGCAGTACTTC.

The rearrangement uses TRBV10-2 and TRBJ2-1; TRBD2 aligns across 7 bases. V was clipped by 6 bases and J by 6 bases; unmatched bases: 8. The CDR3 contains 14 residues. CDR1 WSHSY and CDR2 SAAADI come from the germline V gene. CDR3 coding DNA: TGCGCCAGCAGAGCTAGCGGAATCACCAATGAGCAGTTCTTC. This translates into CASRASGITNEQFF.

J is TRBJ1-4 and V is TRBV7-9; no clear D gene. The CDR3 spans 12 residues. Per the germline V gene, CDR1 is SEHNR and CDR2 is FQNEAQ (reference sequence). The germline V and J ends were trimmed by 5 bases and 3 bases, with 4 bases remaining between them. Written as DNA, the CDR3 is TGTGCCAGCAGCCAATCTAATGAAAAACTGTTTTTT. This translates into CASSQSNEKLFF. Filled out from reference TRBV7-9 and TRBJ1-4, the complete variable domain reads DTGVSQNPRHKITKRGQNVTFRCDPISEHNRLYWYRQTLGQGPEFLTYFQNEAQLEKSRLLSDRFSAERPKGSFSTLEIQRTEQGDSAMYLCASSQSNEKLFFGSGTQLSVL.

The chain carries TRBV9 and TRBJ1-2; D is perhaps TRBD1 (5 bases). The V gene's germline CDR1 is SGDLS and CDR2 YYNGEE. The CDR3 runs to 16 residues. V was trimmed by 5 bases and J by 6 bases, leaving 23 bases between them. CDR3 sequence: CASRPGLSIDSNGYTF. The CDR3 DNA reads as TGTGCCAGCAGACCAGGCCTTTCAATTGACAGCAATGGCTACACCTTC.

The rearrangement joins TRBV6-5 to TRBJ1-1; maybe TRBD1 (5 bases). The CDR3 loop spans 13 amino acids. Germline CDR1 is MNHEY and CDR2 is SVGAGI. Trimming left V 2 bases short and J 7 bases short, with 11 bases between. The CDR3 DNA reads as TGTGCCAGCAGTTACAGGGGAGGTGGTGAAGCTTTCTTT. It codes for CASSYRGGGEAFF.

The CDR3 nucleotides read TGTGCCAGCAGCAACAACTACGAGCAGTACTTC. This codes for CASSNNYEQYF. The chain links TRBV3-1 (or the pseudogene TRBV3-2) to TRBJ2-7; D gene uncertain. The CDR3 has 11 residues. The V and J ends lost 5 bases and 3 bases respectively, with 5 bases between them. Germline V gives CDR1 LGHDT, CDR2 YNNKEL (reference sequence).

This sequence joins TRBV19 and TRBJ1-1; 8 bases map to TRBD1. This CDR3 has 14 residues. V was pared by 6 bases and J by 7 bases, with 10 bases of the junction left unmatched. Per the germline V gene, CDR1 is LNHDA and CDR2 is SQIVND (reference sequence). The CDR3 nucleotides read TGTGCCAGTAGATCAATCAGGGGGCGAAATGAAGCTTTCTTT. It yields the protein CASRSIRGRNEAFF.

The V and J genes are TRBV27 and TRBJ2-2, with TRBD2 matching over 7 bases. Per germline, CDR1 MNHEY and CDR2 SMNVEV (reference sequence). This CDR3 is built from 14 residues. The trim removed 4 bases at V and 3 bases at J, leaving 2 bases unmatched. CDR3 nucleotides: TGTGCCAGCAGTTGGGGGGGGTACACCGGGGAGCTGTTTTTT. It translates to CASSWGGYTGELFF.

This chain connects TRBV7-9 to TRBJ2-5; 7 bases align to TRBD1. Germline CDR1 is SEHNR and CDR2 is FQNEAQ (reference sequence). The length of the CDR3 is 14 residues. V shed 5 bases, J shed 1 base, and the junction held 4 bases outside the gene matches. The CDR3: CASSLGTVQETQYF. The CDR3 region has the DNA TGTGCCAGCAGCCTAGGGACAGTCCAAGAGACCCAGTACTTC.

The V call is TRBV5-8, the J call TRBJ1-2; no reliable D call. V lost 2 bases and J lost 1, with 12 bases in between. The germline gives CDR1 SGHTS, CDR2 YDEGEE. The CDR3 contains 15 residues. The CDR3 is CASSFFRNLNYGYTF. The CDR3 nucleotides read TGTGCCAGCAGCTTTTTCAGGAACCTTAACTATGGCTACACCTTC. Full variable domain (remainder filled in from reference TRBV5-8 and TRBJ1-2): EAGVTQSPTHLIKTRGQQATLRCSPISGHTSVYWYQQALGLGLQFLLWYDEGEERNRGNFPPRFSGRQFPNYSSELNVNALELEDSALYLCASSFFRNLNYGYTFGSGTRLTVV.

The CDR3 loop is CASSAETTNTEAFF. CDR3 sequence (DNA): TGTGCCAGCAGTGCCGAGACAACGAACACTGAAGCTTTCTTT. The gene calls are TRBV6-4 and TRBJ1-1; no clear D. Trimming cost V 4 bases and J 1 base, with 10 bases left between them. CDR1 MRHNA and CDR2 SNTAGT come from the germline V gene. The CDR3 is 14 residues long.

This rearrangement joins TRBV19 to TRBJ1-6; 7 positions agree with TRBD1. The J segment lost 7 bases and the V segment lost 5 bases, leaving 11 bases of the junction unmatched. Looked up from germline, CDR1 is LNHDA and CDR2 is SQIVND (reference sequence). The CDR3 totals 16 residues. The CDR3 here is CASSHRRQGINSPLHF. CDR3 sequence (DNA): TGTGCCAGTAGTCATCGACGACAGGGTATCAATTCACCCCTCCACTTT.

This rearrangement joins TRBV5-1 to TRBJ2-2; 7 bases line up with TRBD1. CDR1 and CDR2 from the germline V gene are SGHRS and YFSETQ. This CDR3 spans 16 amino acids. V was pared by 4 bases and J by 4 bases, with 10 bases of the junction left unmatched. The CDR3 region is CASSLQGQTFTGELFF. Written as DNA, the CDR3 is TGCGCCAGCAGCCTCCAGGGACAGACCTTCACCGGGGAGCTGTTTTTT.

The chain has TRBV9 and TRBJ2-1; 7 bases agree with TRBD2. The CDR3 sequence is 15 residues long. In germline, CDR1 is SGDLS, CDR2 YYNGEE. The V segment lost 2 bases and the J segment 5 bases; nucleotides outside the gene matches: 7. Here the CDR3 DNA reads TGTGCCAGCAGCGTTCTGGGCGGGGGTGACAATGAGCAGTTCTTC. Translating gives CASSVLGGGDNEQFF.

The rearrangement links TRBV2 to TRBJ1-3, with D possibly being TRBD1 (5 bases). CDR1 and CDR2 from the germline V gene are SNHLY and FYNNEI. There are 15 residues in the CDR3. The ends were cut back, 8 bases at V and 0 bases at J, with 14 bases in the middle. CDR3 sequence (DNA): TGTGCCAGCGGGGCAGCACAAGTCTCTGGAAACACCATATATTTT. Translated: CASGAAQVSGNTIYF.

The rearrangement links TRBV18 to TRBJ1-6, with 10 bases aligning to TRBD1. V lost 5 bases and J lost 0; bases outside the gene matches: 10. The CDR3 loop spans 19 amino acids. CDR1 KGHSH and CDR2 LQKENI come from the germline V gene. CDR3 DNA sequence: TGTGCCAGCTCATCCACAGGGGACAGGGGCTTCTCCTATAATTCACCCCTCCACTTT. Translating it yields CASSSTGDRGFSYNSPLHF. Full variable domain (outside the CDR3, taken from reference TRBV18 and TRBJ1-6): NAGVMQNPRHLVRRRGQEARLRCSPMKGHSHVYWYRQLPEEGLKFMVYLQKENIIDESGMPKERFSAEFPKEGPSILRIQQVVRGDSAAYFCASSSTGDRGFSYNSPLHFGNGTRLTVT.

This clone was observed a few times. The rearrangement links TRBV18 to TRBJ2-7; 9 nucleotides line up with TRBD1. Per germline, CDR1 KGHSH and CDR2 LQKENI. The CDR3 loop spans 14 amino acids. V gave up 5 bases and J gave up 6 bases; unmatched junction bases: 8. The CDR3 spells CASSSWDRVGEQYF. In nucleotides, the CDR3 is TGTGCCAGCTCATCCTGGGACAGGGTGGGCGAGCAGTACTTC. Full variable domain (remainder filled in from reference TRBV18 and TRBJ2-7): NAGVMQNPRHLVRRRGQEARLRCSPMKGHSHVYWYRQLPEEGLKFMVYLQKENIIDESGMPKERFSAEFPKEGPSILRIQQVVRGDSAAYFCASSSWDRVGEQYFGPGTRLTVT.

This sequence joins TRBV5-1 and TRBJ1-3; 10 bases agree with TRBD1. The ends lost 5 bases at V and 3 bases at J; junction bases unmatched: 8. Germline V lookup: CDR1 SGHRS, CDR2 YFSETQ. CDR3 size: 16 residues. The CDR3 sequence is CASSLTTGGYGNTIYF. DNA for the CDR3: TGCGCCAGCAGTTTGACGACAGGGGGCTATGGAAACACCATATATTTT. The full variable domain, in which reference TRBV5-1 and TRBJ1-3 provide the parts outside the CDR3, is KAGVTQTPRYLIKTRGQQVTLSCSPISGHRSVSWYQQTPGQGLQFLFEYFSETQRNKGNFPGRFSGRQFSNSRSEMNVSTLELGDSALYLCASSLTTGGYGNTIYFGEGSWLTVV.

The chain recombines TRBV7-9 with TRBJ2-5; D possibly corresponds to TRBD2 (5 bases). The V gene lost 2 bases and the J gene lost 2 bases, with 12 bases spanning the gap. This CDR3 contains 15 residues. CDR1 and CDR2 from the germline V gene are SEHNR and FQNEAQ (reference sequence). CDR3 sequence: CASSLRSEGQETQYF. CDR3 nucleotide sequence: TGTGCCAGCAGCTTACGTTCTGAGGGTCAAGAGACCCAGTACTTC.

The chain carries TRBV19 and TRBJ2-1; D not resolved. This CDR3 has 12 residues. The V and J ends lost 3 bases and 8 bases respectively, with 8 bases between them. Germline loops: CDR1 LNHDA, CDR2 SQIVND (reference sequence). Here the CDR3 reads CASSIGPHEQFF. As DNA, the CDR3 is TGTGCCAGTAGTATCGGTCCCCATGAGCAGTTCTTC.